The T cell receptor (beta chain) under discussion was sequenced for a study of beta chain features in type 1 diabetes. Turning to the study itself: The examined sorted cells totaled under 120 million across samples.

Each donor gave one heparinised blood draw averaging around 120 mL. Findings of the study overall: Insertions at VDJ junctions were less frequent in type 1 diabetes patients. These patients also deleted more nucleotides at the same junctions. Researchers cautioned that cDNA sequencing could over-represent cells with high TCR expression.

V was cut by 5 bases and J by 6 bases, with 9 bases left in between. This CDR3 is built from 12 residues. Germline V gene lookup returns CDR1 SGHDT and CDR2 YYEEEE. This clone was counted between two and nine times. The antigen is unknown. Expressed TCRB transcripts were sequenced because the isolated RNA had all been reverse transcribed beforehand. The data were produced by immunoSEQ multiplex PCR, yet TCRdb's version contains in-frame clones alone and is incomplete. This table holds 400,000 to 500,000 clones, around 13% found once. The sequence came from a man aged 25 to 40 in good health. This chain joins TRBV5-6 and TRBJ2-1, with a possible D match to TRBD1 (5 bases). Sequenced input: naive CD4+ T cells from blood. This chain's CDR3 is CASRAGFNEQFF. Written as DNA, the CDR3 is TGTGCCAGCAGGGCAGGGTTCAATGAGCAGTTCTTC. The full variable domain, with the rest looked up from reference TRBV5-6 and TRBJ2-1, is DAGVTQSPTHLIKTRGQQVTLRCSPKSGHDTVSWYQQALGQGPQFIFQYYEEEERQRGNFPDRFSGHQFPNYSSELNVNALLLGDSALYLCASRAGFNEQFFGPGTRLTVL.